This T cell receptor beta chain was recovered during a study of cytomegalovirus exposure and HLA in healthy donors. CDR1 is MNHNS and CDR2 is SASEGT in the germline V gene. With 1 base clipped from V and 11 bases from J, the junction kept 9 bases outside the gene matches. There are 16 residues in the CDR3. The PCR had 60 Vbeta and 13 Jbeta primers. The protocol was immunoSEQ multiplex PCR, while the TCRdb copy is restricted to in-frame clones and leaves out a portion. This sample has around 180,000 clones, with over 60% found just once. This sequence was found in a girl aged 10 to 17 in good health and CMV-seronegative. Source material: PBMCs. The chain employs TRBV6-1 and TRBJ2-3, with 13 bases lining up with TRBD2. Here the CDR3 DNA reads TGTGCCAGCAGTGAAGAGGGTACTAGCGGGGGGGGGAGGCAGTATTTT. It specifies CASSEEGTSGGGRQYF.